This note documents a single T cell receptor (beta chain) sequence. Its antigen remains unidentified. Read data end 3 residues before the CDR3 end; the end is taken from the germline J gene. Recipients received nonmyeloablative bone marrow transplants from related graft donors, with transient mixed chimerism. The CDR3 is 16 amino acids. Germline CDR1 and CDR2: SGHVT and SQSDAQ. The table came from immunoSEQ multiplex PCR; TCRdb's copy has only in-frame clones and leaves some out. The table for this sample gives 25,000 to 40,000 clones. The data belong to a study of Tregs in tolerant kidney transplant recipients. The study, taken as a whole, reports: Biological reproducibility was not directly addressed, but technical replication error appeared minimal.

The gene calls are TRBV7-4 and TRBJ1-2; the D is unclear. This specimen was CD4+ T cells from blood (PBMCs), taken 24 months after the transplant. The clonotype was recovered from a human patient who received a combined kidney and bone marrow transplant. Some T cells may be transferred from the graft donor. The DNA read from the CDR3 is TGTGCCAGCAGCTTACGTCGGACTAGCGGGAGGGCCTCC. Amino acid sequence: CASSLRRTSGRAS. The full CDR3 protein is CASSLRRTSGRASYTF.